The rows below give T cell receptor beta chains drawn from one sample of a study of control samples from healthy donors and cancer patients. Using immunoSEQ multiplex PCR, the repertoire was profiled, and TCRdb retains in-frame clones only, with some absent. The data show 90,000 to 110,000 clones, with around 88% seen just once and 17% held by the top ten. The sequenced sample was blood. The source is a woman aged 50 to 60 in good health. CDR3s include the opening cysteine and the closing phenylalanine or tryptophan. Each record gives: clone size, D gene, V gene, CDR3 length, J gene, CDR3 DNA, CDR3 protein. The D gene is left open where the match is weak. A clone size is listed for some rows: how often the clone was seen (once, few, many), or a class if it is expanded.

.	TRBD2	TRBV28	15	TRBJ2-1	TGTGCCAGCAGACAGGGTAGCGGGAGGGCGGATGAGCAGTTCTTC	CASRQGSGRADEQFF
.	.	TRBV13	12	TRBJ1-6	TGTGCCAGCAGCTTAGTATCTTCACCCCTCCACTTT	CASSLVSSPLHF
.	.	TRBV7-2	13	TRBJ2-2	TGTGCCAGCAGCCGATCCTACACCGGGGAGCTGTTTTTT	CASSRSYTGELFF
.	.	TRBV2	14	TRBJ1-1	TGTGCCAGCAGAATTCTGGTTGAGAACACTGAAGCTTTCTTT	CASRILVENTEAFF
.	TRBD1	TRBV2	16	TRBJ1-2	TGTGCCAGCAGCGCTGGGACAGGGGGGTTTAACTATGGCTACACCTTC	CASSAGTGGFNYGYTF
.	TRBD2	TRBV19	16	TRBJ2-1	TGTGCCAGTACCCCTAGCGGGATTAACTCCTACAATGAGCAGTTCTTC	CASTPSGINSYNEQFF
.	TRBD2	TRBV6-4	15	TRBJ2-3	TGTGCCAGCAGTGACGAGGCTAGCGGGAGGGATACGCAGTATTTT	CASSDEASGRDTQYF
once	TRBD2	TRBV7-9	17	TRBJ2-3	TGTGCCAGCAGCCGCGGGACTACCCGTGCCTCCGCAGATACGCAGTATTTT	CASSRGTTRASADTQYF
.	TRBD1	TRBV6-2/TRBV6-3	15	TRBJ1-1	TGTGCCAGCAGTAATAACAGGGGCGCGCGCACTGAAGCTTTCTTT	CASSNNRGARTEAFF
few	.	TRBV12-3/TRBV12-4	11	TRBJ2-1	TGTGCCAGCAGTTTAGGTGGGTTTGCGTTCTTC	CASSLGGFAFF
.	TRBD1	TRBV7-9	19	TRBJ2-7	TGTGCCAGCAGCTCCGGAAGACCAGGGGGCCTGCCCTCCCGGGGCGAGCAGTACTTC	CASSSGRPGGLPSRGEQYF
.	.	TRBV6-4	13	TRBJ1-2	TGTGCCAGCAGTGACTCCCCGCTCTATGGCTACACCTTC	CASSDSPLYGYTF
.	TRBD1	TRBV5-4	15	TRBJ1-4	TGTGCCAGCAGCTCGAGACAGGGGGCTTATGAAAAACTGTTTTTT	CASSSRQGAYEKLFF
.	.	TRBV5-6	15	TRBJ1-2	TGTGCCAGCAGCTTGGTTGGTGGGGCTAACTATGGCTACACCTTC	CASSLVGGANYGYTF
.	.	TRBV30	11	TRBJ1-1	TGTGCCTGGAGTAGGTGGGGTGAAGCTTTCTTT	CAWSRWGEAFF
many	.	TRBV30	13	TRBJ1-4	TGTGCCTGGTCTCTTGCAACTAATGAAAAACTGTTTTTT	CAWSLATNEKLFF
.	.	TRBV4-3	17	TRBJ1-6	TGCGCCAGCAGCCAAGATGGGGCGGGACACGTTAATTCACCCCTCCACTTT	CASSQDGAGHVNSPLHF
few	.	TRBV3-1/TRBV3-2	14	TRBJ1-5	TGTGCCAGCAGCCAAGTGAGTAGCAATCAGCCCCAGCATTTT	CASSQVSSNQPQHF
.	.	TRBV18	13	TRBJ2-5	TGTGCCAGCTCACACGGGTTACAAGAGACCCAGTACTTC	CASSHGLQETQYF
.	.	TRBV15	14	TRBJ2-1	TGTGCCACCAGCAGCGGGAGTCATCGCCATGAGCAGTTCTTC	CATSSGSHRHEQFF
.	TRBD2	TRBV10-2	18	TRBJ2-3	TGCGCCAGCAGTGAGGGAGTACTAGCGGGCCTATCCACAGATACGCAGTATTTT	CASSEGVLAGLSTDTQYF
.	.	TRBV29-1	11	TRBJ1-2	TGCAGCGGTCAACATGGGTATGGCTACACCTTC	CSGQHGYGYTF
once	.	TRBV5-6	16	TRBJ1-3	TGTGCCAGCCTCCCCTGGGAGGCCGGACCGGGAAACACCATATATTTT	CASLPWEAGPGNTIYF
.	.	TRBV6-5	14	TRBJ2-7	TGTGCCAGCAGTAGAACTGCTAGCTCCTACGAGCAGTACTTC	CASSRTASSYEQYF
once	.	TRBV24-1	16	TRBJ1-2	TGTGCCACCAGTGATCTCGGGACGGAGGGACCTTATGGCTACACCTTC	CATSDLGTEGPYGYTF